These 27 T cell receptor beta chains share one sample of origin, sequenced in a study of blood T cell repertoires in COVID-19. Clones were read by immunoSEQ multiplex PCR, and TCRdb kept only the in-frame ones, dropping some. The table records a few hundred thousand clones, approximately 79% of them present only once. Sample: PBMCs or T cells enriched from blood (not recorded which). All receptors derive from a man under 40 with acute COVID-19.

The V call is TRBV6-5, the J call TRBJ1-4, with D perhaps matching TRBD1 (5 bases). CDR1 and CDR2 from the germline V gene are MNHEY and SVGAGI. The CDR3 spans 13 residues. Trimming cost V 7 bases and J 5 bases, with 11 bases left between them. The CDR3 sequence is CASTVAGNEKLFF. The CDR3 nucleotides read TGTGCCAGCACCGTGGCAGGGAATGAAAAACTGTTTTTT.

This clone showed up just a few times. The V call is TRBV4-1, the J call TRBJ1-5; D may be TRBD1 (5 bases). The CDR3 covers 15 residues. Germline V gene lookup returns CDR1 MGHRA and CDR2 YSYEKL. Trimming took off 4 bases at V and 3 bases at J, with 13 bases between the two ends. CDR3 in DNA: TGCGCCAGCAGCCCCCTGGGACTTCCCAATCAGCCCCAGCATTTT. Encoded protein: CASSPLGLPNQPQHF.

The chain has TRBV5-1 and TRBJ1-1; no clear D gene. Germline lookup yields CDR1 SGHRS and CDR2 YFSETQ. Trimming stripped 0 bases from V and 7 bases from J, with 10 bases between. The CDR3 contains 13 residues. The CDR3 DNA follows: TGCGCCAGCAGCTTGGTGCCACGGGTTGAAGCTTTCTTT. As protein: CASSLVPRVEAFF.

The gene calls are TRBV12-3 or TRBV12-4 and TRBJ1-6, with D uncertain. With 8 bases removed from V and 9 bases from J, the gap between germline ends came to 8 bases. The CDR3 extends over 11 amino acids. CDR3: CASSISSPLHF. The CDR3 DNA reads as TGTGCCAGCTCTATTAGTTCACCCCTCCACTTT.

This clone occurred many times. The genes are TRBV20-1 and TRBJ1-5; D possibly corresponds to TRBD1 (6 bases). V lost 3 bases and J 2 bases, leaving 11 bases between the germline ends. Per germline, CDR1 DFQATT and CDR2 SNEGSKA (reference sequence). This CDR3 is 14 amino acids long. The CDR3 loop reads CSASQGTGNQPQHF. The CDR3 DNA is TGCAGTGCTAGTCAGGGGACCGGCAATCAGCCCCAGCATTTT.

The rearrangement links TRBV2 to TRBJ1-3, with no clear D. The V gene lost 3 bases and the J gene lost 0 bases, with 12 bases spanning the gap. Per the germline V gene, CDR1 is SNHLY and CDR2 is FYNNEI. The CDR3 contains 16 residues. As DNA, the CDR3 is TGTGCCAGCAGTGAGTTTTCACTAAACTCTGGAAACACCATATATTTT. This gives the protein CASSEFSLNSGNTIYF.

Here the CDR3 DNA reads TGTGCCAGCAGCTTGGGACAGGGGGGGTATAACTATGGCTACACCTTC. Translated: CASSLGQGGYNYGYTF. The chain carries TRBV7-8 and TRBJ1-2; TRBD1 aligns across 11 bases. Looked up from germline, CDR1 is SGHVS and CDR2 is FQNEAQ. There are 16 residues in the CDR3. The V segment lost 3 bases and the J segment 1 base; nucleotides outside the gene matches: 4.

The chain joins TRBV6-5 to TRBJ1-1, with D possibly matching TRBD1 (5 bases). Trimming left V 4 bases short and J 4 bases short, with 16 bases between. The CDR3 runs 15 residues. Germline loops: CDR1 MNHEY, CDR2 SVGAGI. DNA for the CDR3: TGTGCCAGCAGTTTAAGGGGACCGGGAGGCACTGAAGCTTTCTTT. As protein: CASSLRGPGGTEAFF.

This clone was seen once. The chain recombines TRBV5-1 with TRBJ2-2, with TRBD1 as a possible D gene (6 bases). The CDR3 loop spans 15 amino acids. V lost 5 bases to trimming and J lost 1 base, with 12 bases between them. The germline gives CDR1 SGHRS, CDR2 YFSETQ. CDR3 nucleotide sequence: TGCGCCAGCAGAGATGGGGGCCGGAACACCGGGGAGCTGTTTTTT. Translation: CASRDGGRNTGELFF.

The rearrangement uses TRBV6-5 and TRBJ1-3; D is ambiguous. Trimming pared 6 bases from V and 4 bases from J, leaving 13 bases between. In germline, CDR1 is MNHEY, CDR2 SVGAGI. The CDR3 length is 14 residues. CDR3 DNA: TGTGCCAGCAGACCGGTACCGCCGGGAAACACCATATATTTT. Translation gives CASRPVPPGNTIYF.

The chain has TRBV27 and TRBJ2-7; TRBD2 agrees at 11 bases. CDR3 length equals 13 residues. V lost 10 bases to trimming and J lost 3 bases; unmatched junction nucleotides: 5. Germline assignment: CDR1 MNHEY and CDR2 SMNVEV (reference sequence). CDR3 sequence reads: CATGTSGYYEQYV. The CDR3 DNA reads as TGTGCCACAGGGACTAGCGGATACTACGAGCAGTACGTC.

J is TRBJ2-1 and V is TRBV29-1; TRBD2 aligns across 10 bases. V was pared by 8 bases and J by 0 bases, with 4 bases of the junction left unmatched. The CDR3 covers 14 residues. The germline gives CDR1 SQVTM, CDR2 ANQGSEA. The CDR3 DNA reads as TGCAGCCTTGGGACTAGCGACTCCTACAATGAGCAGTTCTTC. This encodes CSLGTSDSYNEQFF.

This chain links TRBV5-5 with TRBJ2-3, with a tentative D call TRBD2 (6 bases). This CDR3 contains 15 residues. Germline CDR1 SGHKS, CDR2 YYEKEE (reference sequence). Trimming took 1 base from V and 2 from J, leaving 11 bases between them. The CDR3 protein is CASSLFWGDTDTQYF. The CDR3 DNA sequence: TGTGCCAGCAGCTTGTTCTGGGGGGACACAGATACGCAGTATTTT.

Comments on this clone: This may be a read error: a much more frequent sequence differs by one nucleotide. The chain uses TRBV25-1 and TRBJ2-1; D perhaps matches TRBD1 (6 bases). Germline V gene sequence: CDR1 MGHDK, CDR2 SYGVNS. This CDR3 region has 13 residues. V lost 3 bases and J 3 bases, leaving 6 bases between the germline ends. CDR3 protein: CASSEDSYNEQFF. The CDR3 DNA follows: TGTGCCAGCAGTGAGGACAGCTACAATGAGCAGTTCTTC.

This clone was counted a few times. The chain carries TRBV6-2 or TRBV6-3 and TRBJ1-1; D is unresolved. CDR1 is MNHEY, CDR2 SVGEGT, per germline. The CDR3 covers 14 residues. V was clipped by 5 bases and J by 0 bases, with 10 bases between them. The CDR3 DNA follows: TGTGCCAGCAGTATAACGGGGATGAACACTGAAGCTTTCTTT. Protein: CASSITGMNTEAFF.

This chain links TRBV7-9 with TRBJ1-5, with D perhaps matching TRBD1 (6 bases). The CDR3 runs to 15 residues. Germline CDR1 SEHNR, CDR2 FQNEAQ (reference sequence). The germline V and J ends were trimmed by 5 bases and 1 base, with 12 bases remaining between them. The CDR3 DNA reads as TGTGCCAGCAGCCCGAGTGGGGGCAGCAATCAGCCCCAGCATTTT. It translates to CASSPSGGSNQPQHF.

The chain combines TRBV24-1 with TRBJ2-3; D call uncertain. The CDR3 has 15 residues. Germline V CDR1 and CDR2: KGHDR, SFDVKD. V was clipped by 1 base and J by 2 bases, with 9 bases between them. The CDR3 region has the DNA TGTGCCACCAGTGATTTTAGGCAGGCCACAGATACGCAGTATTTT. Amino acids: CATSDFRQATDTQYF.

The chain uses TRBV25-1 and TRBJ1-1; D gene ambiguous. The CDR3 sequence is 12 residues long. Germline CDR1 reads MGHDK; CDR2 reads SYGVNS. Trimming left V 1 base short and J 8 bases short, with 8 bases between. This CDR3 is CASSESSREAFF. In DNA form, the CDR3 reads TGTGCCAGCAGTGAATCTTCCCGGGAAGCTTTCTTT. Full variable domain (outside the CDR3, taken from reference TRBV25-1 and TRBJ1-1): EADIYQTPRYLVIGTGKKITLECSQTMGHDKMYWYQQDPGMELHLIHYSYGVNSTEKGDLSSESTVSRIRTEHFPLTLESARPSHTSQYLCASSESSREAFFGQGTRLTVV.

The chain couples TRBV29-1 to TRBJ2-2, with 16 bases lining up with TRBD2. Trimming removed 2 bases from V and 6 bases from J; junction bases left unmatched: 9. The germline V gene encodes CDR1 SQVTM and CDR2 ANQGSEA. CDR3 size: 18 residues. For the CDR3, the DNA is TGCAGCGTTGAATCCGGGACTAGCGGGAGGGCCTCTTCCGGGGAGCTGTTTTTT. Translating gives CSVESGTSGRASSGELFF.

The J gene is TRBJ2-5, the V gene TRBV5-1; 11 nucleotides match TRBD1. Germline V lookup: CDR1 SGHRS, CDR2 YFSETQ. The CDR3 runs 15 residues. The V gene end was trimmed by 2 bases and the J gene end by 5 bases; junction bases not matched to a gene: 5. The CDR3 protein is CASSFGTGGFETQYF. CDR3 nucleotides: TGCGCCAGCAGCTTTGGGACAGGGGGTTTCGAGACCCAGTACTTC. The full variable domain, in which reference TRBV5-1 and TRBJ2-5 provide the parts outside the CDR3, is KAGVTQTPRYLIKTRGQQVTLSCSPISGHRSVSWYQQTPGQGLQFLFEYFSETQRNKGNFPGRFSGRQFSNSRSEMNVSTLELGDSALYLCASSFGTGGFETQYFGPGTRLLVL.

The rearrangement uses TRBV7-2 and TRBJ2-3; D is unclear. This CDR3 spans 14 amino acids. The V end was cut by 3 bases, the J end by 3 bases, with 10 bases between. Germline-derived CDR1 and CDR2 are SGHTA and FQGNSA. The CDR3 coding sequence is TGTGCCAGCAGCTTGAACCGGAGAACAGATACGCAGTATTTT. As protein: CASSLNRRTDTQYF.

This clone was found once. One end of the junction is discordant with germline, which a read error may explain. The chain couples TRBV5-1 to TRBJ2-3, with 12 bases fitting TRBD2. Germline V gene sequence: CDR1 SGHRS, CDR2 YFSETQ. The CDR3 is made up of 16 amino acids. In DNA form, the CDR3 reads TGTGCCAGCAGTAGCTTCGGACTAGCGGGAACAGATACGCAGTATTTT. As protein: CASSSFGLAGTDTQYF.

The rearrangement joins TRBV7-2 to TRBJ2-5, with 12 bases fitting TRBD2. J gave up 5 bases and V 4 bases, and 8 bases lay outside the gene matches. Germline V gene sequence: CDR1 SGHTA, CDR2 FQGNSA. The CDR3 runs to 16 residues. CDR3 nucleotide sequence: TGTGCCAGCAGCTCTAGCGGGAGGGCCATTGGTGAGACCCAGTACTTC. It translates to CASSSSGRAIGETQYF. The variable domain in full, completed from reference TRBV7-2 and TRBJ2-5, reads GAGVSQSPSNKVTEKGKDVELRCDPISGHTALYWYRQSLGQGLEFLIYFQGNSAPDKSGLPSDRFSAERTGGSVSTLTIQRTQQEDSAVYLCASSSSGRAIGETQYFGPGTRLLVL.

CDR3 sequence: CASSNGGGSNQPQHF. The CDR3 DNA follows: TGTGCCAGCAGCAACGGTGGGGGGAGCAATCAGCCCCAGCATTTT. The chain employs TRBV5-4 and TRBJ1-5; perhaps TRBD1 as D (5 bases). This CDR3 has 15 amino acids. In germline, CDR1 is SGHNT, CDR2 YYREEE (reference sequence). The ends were cut back, 4 bases at V and 1 base at J, with 12 bases in the middle. Together with reference TRBV5-4 and TRBJ1-5, the CDR3 gives the full variable domain: ETGVTQSPTHLIKTRGQQVTLRCSSQSGHNTVSWYQQALGQGPQFIFQYYREEENGRGNFPPRFSGLQFPNYSSELNVNALELDDSALYLCASSNGGGSNQPQHFGDGTRLSIL.

This clone was counted between two and nine times. CDR3 protein: CASSEASGLLTGELFF. DNA for the CDR3: TGTGCCAGCAGTGAAGCATCGGGACTTCTCACCGGGGAGCTGTTTTTT. V is TRBV2 and J is TRBJ2-2, with D perhaps TRBD2 (6 bases). The V end was cut by 0 bases, the J end by 4 bases, with 12 bases between. The CDR3 contains 16 residues. CDR1 is SNHLY, CDR2 FYNNEI, per germline.

This clone occurred a few times. The chain joins TRBV6-5 to TRBJ2-1; 7 nucleotides match TRBD1. CDR3 length: 15 amino acids. The germline gives CDR1 MNHEY, CDR2 SVGAGI. V was pared by 6 bases and J by 5 bases, with 10 bases of the junction left unmatched. The CDR3, as DNA: TGTGCCAGCAGACGTAGACAGGGATGGAACAATGAGCAGTTCTTC. It specifies CASRRRQGWNNEQFF.

Notes on this clone: Germline and junction disagree at one end, which may indicate a read error. The CDR3 sequence: CASSLAPGGVNTEAFF. In DNA, the CDR3 is TGTGCCAGCAGCTTGGCCCCCGGGGGGGTGAACACTGAAGCTTTCTTT. The gene calls are TRBV5-1 and TRBJ1-1; the D gene is possibly TRBD1 (5 bases). CDR3 size: 16 residues. Germline CDR1 SGHRS, CDR2 YFSETQ.